This T cell receptor beta chain was recorded in a study of T cell responses to AZD1222 COVID-19 vaccine. Some clones are missing from TCRdb's copy, which holds only in-frame ones; the method was immunoSEQ multiplex PCR. Among about 150,000 clones listed, approximately 92% were seen once. Study-wide findings and caveats: It was only after the peak T cell response that any repertoires were sampled. Only a handful of AZD1222 recipients were seropositive at baseline.

This CDR3 is built from 16 residues. The germline gives CDR1 LGHDT, CDR2 YNNKEL (reference sequence). The V and J ends lost 0 bases and 4 bases respectively, with 16 bases between them. Second-dose schedules of about 4 or about 12 weeks were combined. With regard to this clone: Its antigen is as yet unknown.

The sample was peripheral blood, taken 28 days after the second AZD1222 dose. This clonotype originated in an adult who received the AZD1222 COVID-19 vaccine. The chain recombines TRBV3-1 (or the pseudogene TRBV3-2) with TRBJ2-7; D is undetermined. DNA for the CDR3: TGTGCCAGCAGCCAAGAGTTGGGTGGCAGCTCGTACGAGCAGTACTTC. This translates into CASSQELGGSSYEQYF.